One and the same sample provided the 24 T cell receptor beta chains below, sequenced in a study of tumor-infiltrating lymphocytes in primary liver carcinoma. From 500 ng total RNA, TCR beta cDNA was generated with a primer in the constant region. Sequencing libraries for TCR beta derived from three nested multiplex PCR rounds that used slightly modified ARM-PCR. Both of the initial two PCR rounds ran for 10 cycles and employed TRBV1-TRBV30 forward primers alongside a C-beta reverse primer. TCRdb reanalysed the multiplex PCR reads using MiXCR and keeps one entry per CDR3 protein. The table lists about 23,000 distinct CDR3 sequences, 70% to 80% of them singletons. Both RNA and DNA were isolated together from approximately 22-30 mg of bulk tissue that had not been sorted. Sequenced material: liver tumor tissue from sampling region 5. Subset defined: tumor region T5, tumor centre. All receptors derive from a woman under 40 with primary liver carcinoma and hepatitis B virus infection.

This clonotype was detected ten times or more. This chain uses TRBV7-9 with TRBJ1-5; perhaps TRBD1 as D (5 bases). This CDR3 contains 15 residues. From germline, CDR1 is SEHNR and CDR2 FQNEAQ (reference sequence). Trimming removed 4 bases at V and 10 bases at J, with 20 bases between. The CDR3 region has the DNA TGTGCCAGCAGCTACTCGACAGCCACCCCTGGCCCCCAGCATTTT. Translated, it gives CASSYSTATPGPQHF.

A few counts support this clonotype. The junction and the germline gene differ at one end; a read error may be behind it. The rearrangement joins TRBV7-2 to TRBJ2-7, with unresolved D. Germline-derived CDR1 and CDR2 are SGHTA and FQGNSA. The CDR3 runs 16 residues. The CDR3 loop reads CASGLAGRTLSYEQYF. The CDR3 DNA reads as TGTGCCAGCGGCTTAGCCGGGCGGACCCTAAGCTACGAGCAGTACTTC.

A note on this clonotype: One junction end disagrees with the germline gene, perhaps due to a read error. The chain recombines TRBV4-3 with TRBJ1-2; D may be TRBD1 (5 bases). There are 20 residues in the CDR3. Germline V gene sequence: CDR1 LGHNA, CDR2 YSLEER. In DNA form, the CDR3 reads TGCGCTAGCAGCCAAGGCGAAGGAAGGGGCAGGACTACTACTAACTATGGCTACACCTTC. This gives the protein CASSQGEGRGRTTTNYGYTF.

In regard to this clonotype: One end of the junction is discordant with germline, which a read error may explain. V usage is TRBV6-5 and J usage is TRBJ1-2; no firm D call. This CDR3 spans 15 amino acids. Germline V gene lookup returns CDR1 MNHEY and CDR2 SVGAGI. The CDR3 nucleotides are TGTGTCAGCAGTTACTCGACCCTGCGGGGTTATGGTTACACCTTC. Translation gives CVSSYSTLRGYGYTF.

With respect to this clonotype: Germline and junction disagree at one end, which may indicate a read error. CDR3 residues: CASSRETSGRFSGANVLTF. In DNA, the CDR3 is TGCGCCAGCAGCCGAGAAACTAGCGGGAGATTCTCAGGGGCCAACGTCCTGACATTC. The V call is TRBV4-3, the J call TRBJ2-6; 11 bases match TRBD2. CDR1 is LGHNA and CDR2 is YSLEER in the germline V gene. This CDR3 region has 19 residues.

To note about this clonotype: One end of the junction varies from germline; a read error may be responsible. CDR3 loop: CVSSLGLGETQYF. The CDR3 nucleotides are TGTGTCAGCAGCTTAGGGCTAGGAGAGACCCAGTACTTC. The chain has TRBV11-2 and TRBJ2-5; D unclear. The CDR3 contains 13 residues. Germline CDR1 and CDR2: SGHAT and FQNNGV.

About this clonotype itself: The junction departs from the called germline gene at one end, perhaps through a read error. CDR3 DNA: TGCGCCAACAGTGAATCGCAGGCGGGCGCTGAAGCTTTCTTT. Encoded protein: CANSESQAGAEAFF. The chain has TRBV10-2 and TRBJ1-1, with D uncertain. Per the germline V gene, CDR1 is WSHSY and CDR2 is SAAADI. This CDR3 has 14 residues.

This clonotype was picked up many times. The chain is built from TRBV29-1 and TRBJ2-1; 9 bases match TRBD2. The CDR3 consists of 14 residues. V lost 4 bases, J lost 8 bases, and 9 bases stayed unmatched. Germline CDR1 SQVTM, CDR2 ANQGSEA. The chain's CDR3 is CSVGHLAGADEQFF. The CDR3 DNA sequence: TGCAGCGTTGGGCACTTAGCGGGAGCCGATGAGCAGTTCTTC.

Turning to this clonotype: The conserved phenylalanine or tryptophan normally closing the CDR3 is absent here, so this likely arose from a read error. Because the CDR3's place on the DNA is in doubt, the DNA is left out and the CDR3 is given as listed by TCRdb. The CDR3 region is CSALSDYNEKFV. This chain joins TRBV29-1 and TRBJ2-1. Per the germline V gene, CDR1 is SQVTM and CDR2 is ANQGSEA. The CDR3 is 12 residues long, ends included.

Regarding this clonotype: Because the CDR3 is missing its conserved closing phenylalanine or tryptophan, this is likely a read error. The DNA is left out, because the CDR3 cannot be placed on it with certainty; the CDR3 is given as TCRdb lists it. This chain joins TRBV10-3 and TRBJ2-5. The germline V gene encodes CDR1 ENHRY and CDR2 SYGVKD. The CDR3 length is 15 residues, termini included. The CDR3 protein is CAISESVTRQETRYY.

This sequence joins TRBV11-1 and TRBJ2-7, with D unresolved. The germline V gene encodes CDR1 SGHAT and CDR2 FQDESV (reference sequence). The CDR3 is 13 residues long. The CDR3 region is CSTSLGYLREQYF. CDR3 in DNA: TGTTCCACCAGCTTAGGATACCTACGCGAGCAGTACTTC.

This clonotype came up many times. A much larger clonotype is one base distant, so this may be a read error. The V and J genes are TRBV6-5 and TRBJ1-2, with TRBD1 as a possible D gene (5 bases). CDR1 is MNHEY and CDR2 is SVGAGI in the germline V gene. V was trimmed by 4 bases and J by 6 bases, leaving 9 bases between them. The CDR3 length is 12 residues. This CDR3 is CASSCGGDGYTF. CDR3 in DNA: TGTGCCAGCAGTTGCGGGGGAGATGGCTACACCTTC.

Concerning this clonotype: At one boundary the junction diverges from the germline segment, which might be a read error. V is TRBV12-3 or TRBV12-4 and J is TRBJ2-2, with D possibly being TRBD2 (6 bases). This CDR3 comprises 15 residues. For the CDR3, the DNA is TGTGCCGGCCGGGGGTGTGACACGAACAGCGGGGAGCTGTTTTTT. This codes for CAGRGCDTNSGELFF.

This clonotype was seen more than once but under ten times. The CDR3 ends on some other residue instead of the conserved phenylalanine or tryptophan, so this is likely a read error. This chain uses TRBV6-5 with TRBJ2-2; 7 bases are a match to TRBD1. The CDR3 is 15 residues long. Germline loops: CDR1 MNHEY, CDR2 SVGAGI. The CDR3 loop is CASSPQTGFTGELFY. DNA of the CDR3: TGTGCCAGCAGTCCGCAGACAGGGTTCACCGGGGAACTGTTTTAT.

A word on this clonotype: The junction does not match germline at one end; this may be a read error. The chain recombines TRBV28 with TRBJ2-5; 8 bases are shared with TRBD1. From germline, CDR1 is MDHEN and CDR2 SYDVKM. The CDR3 sequence is 14 residues long. The CDR3 reads CASSYPGGGETRYF. The CDR3 bases are TGTGCAAGCAGTTACCCAGGGGGCGGGGAGACCCGGTACTTC.

A remark on this clonotype: This may stem from a read error, because a much larger clone lies one nucleotide away. The V gene is TRBV20-1, the J gene TRBJ2-1; the match to TRBD2 covers 9 bases. The CDR3 runs 14 residues. Germline V gives CDR1 DFQATT, CDR2 SNEGSKA (reference sequence). The CDR3 sequence is CSAPGTSSFNEQFF. For the CDR3, the DNA is TGCAGTGCTCCCGGGACTAGCTCCTTCAATGAGCAGTTCTTC.

As regards this clonotype: In this CDR3 the conserved last residue, phenylalanine or tryptophan, is missing, so a read error is likely. The limits of the CDR3 on the DNA are not certain, so only TCRdb's listed CDR3 is given. The genes are TRBV11-1 and TRBJ2-1; the table's D call TRBD2 went unverified against the DNA. The CDR3 extends over 15 residues, inclusive of both ends. Germline V gene sequence: CDR1 SGHAT, CDR2 FQDESV (reference sequence). The CDR3 region is CASRTGNSGYNEHFI.

Remarks on this clonotype: At one boundary the junction diverges from the germline segment, which might be a read error. V usage is TRBV6-1 and J usage is TRBJ1-1; 8 positions agree with TRBD1. The CDR3 has 15 amino acids. The germline gives CDR1 MNHNS, CDR2 SASEGT. CDR3 sequence (DNA): TGTGCCAGCGATATTTGGACAGGGATGATCACTGAAGCCTTCTTT. Translated, it gives CASDIWTGMITEAFF.

The chain joins TRBV11-2 to TRBJ2-1; a possible D gene is TRBD2 (7 bases). Trimming removed 6 bases at V and 0 bases at J, with 15 bases between. The length of the CDR3 is 16 residues. The V gene's germline CDR1 is SGHAT and CDR2 FQNNGV. CDR3 protein: CASREGGTTSYNEQFF. The CDR3 DNA is TGTGCCAGCAGGGAGGGAGGGACAACCTCCTACAATGAGCAGTTCTTC. Full variable domain (rest looked up from reference TRBV11-2 and TRBJ2-1): EAGVAQSPRYKIIEKRQSVAFWCNPISGHATLYWYQQILGQGPKLLIQFQNNGVVDDSQLPKDRFSAERLKGVDSTLKIQPAKLEDSAVYLCASREGGTTSYNEQFFGPGTRLTVL.

A word on this clonotype: Its ends do not fully match the called genes, so a read error is possible. The CDR3, as DNA: TGTGTCAGCAGCAAGGGACTAGCGGTTTGCACAGATACGCAGTATTTT. Protein: CVSSKGLAVCTDTQYF. The chain recombines TRBV11-1 with TRBJ2-3; 11 bases match TRBD2. The CDR3 contains 16 residues. The germline V gene has CDR1 SGHAT and CDR2 FQDESV (reference sequence).

Only a few counts were recorded for this clonotype. Because the CDR3 is missing its conserved closing phenylalanine or tryptophan, this is likely a read error. This chain uses TRBV7-8 with TRBJ1-1; D possibly corresponds to TRBD1 (5 bases). Germline V gene sequence: CDR1 SGHVS, CDR2 FQNEAQ. The ends were cut back, 4 bases at V and 4 bases at J, with 13 bases in the middle. The length of the CDR3 is 14 residues. CDR3 region: CASSWTHRSTEAFL. The CDR3, as DNA: TGTGCCAGCAGCTGGACACACAGGTCCACTGAAGCTTTCCTT.

The chain joins TRBV7-9 to TRBJ1-4; 10 nucleotides match TRBD1. CDR1 and CDR2 (germline): SEHNR, FQNEAQ (reference sequence). This CDR3 contains 17 residues. The CDR3 loop is CVNSLRQGARSNEKLFF. CDR3 DNA: TGTGTCAACAGCCTTCGACAGGGGGCGCGATCAAATGAAAAACTGTTTTTT. The full variable domain, its missing parts supplied by reference TRBV7-9 and TRBJ1-4, is DTGVSQNPRHKITKRGQNVTFRCDPISEHNRLYWYRQTLGQGPEFLTYFQNEAQLEKSRLLSDRFSAERPKGSFSTLEIQRTEQGDSAMYLCVNSLRQGARSNEKLFFGSGTQLSVL.

Turning to this clonotype: Germline is not matched at one junction end, which may reflect a read error. This chain connects TRBV29-1 to TRBJ2-1, with 7 bases lining up with TRBD2. The CDR3 length is 12 residues. Germline V gives CDR1 SQVTM, CDR2 ANQGSEA. CDR3 protein: CGVVRWEGRTFF. As DNA, the CDR3 is TGCGGCGTTGTGAGGTGGGAGGGCCGAACGTTCTTC.

About this clonotype: Compared with germline, one end of the junction differs, possibly owing to a read error. This sequence joins TRBV4-2 and TRBJ2-1, with a tentative D call TRBD2 (6 bases). This CDR3 is built from 17 residues. Per the germline V gene, CDR1 is LGHNA and CDR2 is YNFKEQ. CDR3: CANSQNIGTGVNNEQFF. CDR3 bases: TGCGCCAACAGCCAAAATATCGGAACGGGAGTGAACAATGAGCAGTTCTTC.